This TCR beta chain was retrieved from a study of Ad26.COV2.S vaccination and SARS-CoV-2 variants (dated by TCRdb to the early 2020s). About the study as a whole: Donors in the vaccine arm were drawn from COV1001, a multicentre, randomized, double-blind, placebo-controlled phase I-IIa trial testing Ad26.COV2.S in healthy adults. The specificity and breadth of SARS-CoV-2-reactive T cell receptors after Ad26.COV2.S vaccination were assessed by TCRbeta repertoire sequencing. Ad26.COV2.S was administered intramuscularly at a dose of 5x10^10 or 1x10^11 viral particles, either as one shot or as two shots given 56 days apart. Participants in the trial were split at random into five groups of five each, receiving low-dose or high-dose Ad26.COV2.S once or twice, or else placebo on both occasions. The TCR-sequenced set comprised around 30 samples: about 19 Ad26.COV2.S vaccine recipients, 5 placebo recipients and 8 SARS-CoV-2 convalescent individuals. Investigators remained blinded to trial group allocation during experiments and outcome assessment. Study-wide conclusions, independent of this receptor: It was noted by the authors that total T cell responses may have been underestimated by the TCR breadth and depth analyses. Spike-specific TCR breadth was higher in Ad26.COV2.S recipients than in placebo recipients (P = 0.0014). The study was not powered for comparison of responses between vaccine doses or regimens. Substantial breadth of spike-specific CD8+ and CD4+ T cell responses was reported after vaccination. Vaccine and placebo recipients had similar non-spike TCR breadth, a finding consistent with the vaccine containing only spike.

TCRbeta CDR3 regions were sequenced with the immunoSEQ Assay. After extraction, genomic DNA underwent amplification by bias-controlled multiplex PCR, followed by high-throughput sequencing. The authors' analysis ran thus. To quantify the absolute abundance of each unique TCRbeta CDR3 region, sequences were collapsed and filtered. Usable DNA was measured by amplifying reference genes present in all nucleated cells, and TCRbeta template counts were normalized to that usable DNA to estimate T cell fraction. Repertoire TCRs were annotated as SARS-CoV-2-specific when V gene, CDR3 amino acid sequence and J gene were exactly matched to a known reactive TCR set. MIRA supplied the reference SARS-CoV-2 TCR set, which was filtered for enrichment in COVID-19-positive ImmuneCODE repertoires so that public or cross-reactive TCRs were removed. Using the MIRA antigens, annotated TCRs were further analysed by specific ORF or by position within an ORF. Breadth was defined as annotated unique rearrangements over total unique productive rearrangements; depth was the summed frequency of those rearrangements. Group comparisons of TCR breadth used two-sided Wilcoxon rank-sum tests. This immuneACCESS table, as held by TCRdb, lists in-frame sequences with V and J called but not all clones. Of the missing ones, under half trace to an unresolved V gene in checked studies; the others have no known cause. That table supplies the V and J calls and clone size; D and trimming were determined from the DNA. The sample records some 340,000 clones, around 83% of which are singletons. The top ten hold approximately 2% of the sample.

V is reduced by 1 base and J by 0 bases, leaving a spacing of 11 bases between them. From the cysteine through the phenylalanine, the CDR3 covers 17 amino acids. Left in the record is the CDR3 DNA by itself, 51 bases read in frame from the first base. Per the germline V gene, SGDLS is the CDR1 and YYNGEE is the CDR2. Concerning this clone: The antigen this receptor binds is unknown. Nothing much larger sits one base from this clone, and base qualities are not available.

What this sample's treatment or condition label stands for: roughly 18 received Ad26.COV2.S at low or high dose, single or two shots; about 5 received placebo; per-sample allocation not given. For vaccine and placebo recipients, the sequenced repertoires came from samples collected on day 63 after the first injection. Between 29 July and 7 August 2020, Cohort 1b enrolled around 24 adults aged 18-55 years at one site in Boston, USA. Ad26.COV2.S consisted of a replication-incompetent adenovirus type 26 vector by which a prefusion-stabilized SARS-CoV-2 spike protein from the original Wuhan strain was expressed.

The source was peripheral blood, collected in a trial of Ad26.COV2.S vaccine versus placebo. Recombination joined TRBV9 with TRBJ2-6; 6 matching bases give a weak D call of TRBD2. The receptor was derived from a person between 18 and 65 years old who received the Ad26.COV2.S COVID-19 vaccine or a placebo. The CDR3 here reads CASSVSGSISGANVLTF. The DNA sequence is TGTGCCAGCAGCGTAAGCGGGTCTATCTCTGGGGCCAACGTCCTGACTTTC. The full variable domain, with segments outside the CDR3 supplied by the reference TRBV9 and TRBJ2-6 proteins, appears as DSGVTQTPKHLITATGQRVTLRCSPRSGDLSVYWYQQSLDQGLQFLIQYYNGEERAKGNILERFSAQQFPDLHSELNLSSLELGDSALYFCASSVSGSISGANVLTFGAGSRLTVL.